The clone carrying this T cell receptor (beta chain) occurred a few times. Distinct nucleotide sequences in the sample also encode this CDR3. PBMC samples from each donor numbered at least one pre-ART and at least two post-ART. This sample is drawn from a study of long-term antiretroviral therapy in people with HIV. Assay version v3.0 of immunoSEQ was used, and it was run at survey level. The assay was immunoSEQ multiplex PCR, and TCRdb's table has in-frame clones only and misses some. The data show about 28,000 clones, approximately 78% seen once. Per germline, CDR1 SGHRS and CDR2 YFSETQ. The CDR3 spans 13 residues. V was clipped by 0 bases and J by 6 bases, with 10 bases between them.

The sequenced sample was unsorted PBMCs, obtained 3 years after starting antiretroviral therapy. The V and J genes are TRBV5-1 and TRBJ2-7; a possible D gene is TRBD1 (6 bases). The receptor's source is a man aged 35-49 years with HIV. The CDR3 region is CASSLDRVGEQYF. The CDR3 DNA sequence: TGCGCCAGCAGCTTGGACAGGGTAGGCGAGCAGTACTTC.